These 27 T cell receptor beta chains share one sample of origin, sequenced in a study of long-term antiretroviral therapy in people with HIV. At the survey level, the v3.0 immunoSEQ assay was run. TCRdb's copy holds only in-frame clones and misses some; the assay was immunoSEQ multiplex PCR. The data hold around 29,000 clones, with over 90% observed a single time. Sequenced material: unsorted PBMCs, taken about 6.7 years after starting antiretroviral therapy. The receptors were gathered from a woman in her 40s with HIV.

This clone was recorded only once. The chain is built from TRBV7-9 and TRBJ1-4; D not resolved. V lost 5 bases and J 0 bases, leaving 7 bases between the germline ends. Looked up from germline, CDR1 is SEHNR and CDR2 is FQNEAQ (reference sequence). The length of the CDR3 is 14 residues. CDR3: CASSLDTTNEKLFF. CDR3 nucleotides: TGTGCCAGCAGCCTAGACACAACTAATGAAAAACTGTTTTTT.

CDR3 bases: TGTGCCAGCAGTTCCCGTCGGGGGCCTCATGAAAAACTGTTTTTT. It translates to CASSSRRGPHEKLFF. The rearrangement uses TRBV27 and TRBJ1-4; a possible D gene is TRBD1 (6 bases). This CDR3 is 15 amino acids long. Germline lookup yields CDR1 MNHEY and CDR2 SMNVEV (reference sequence). The V end lost 4 bases, the J end lost 6 bases, and 15 bases lay between the germline ends.

V usage is TRBV5-1 and J usage is TRBJ2-7, with D possibly being TRBD1 (6 bases). CDR3 length: 13 residues. CDR1 SGHRS and CDR2 YFSETQ come from the germline V gene. The V gene lost 2 bases and the J gene lost 0 bases, with 6 bases spanning the gap. The CDR3 DNA reads as TGCGCCAGCAGCTTCAGGGGCTCCTACGAGCAGTACTTC. As protein: CASSFRGSYEQYF.

The rearrangement links TRBV23-1 to TRBJ2-7, with D possibly matching TRBD1 (6 bases). TRBV23-1 is designated an ORF whose function remains uncertain. The CDR3 consists of 13 residues. The germline V and J ends were trimmed by 6 bases and 6 bases, with 15 bases remaining between them. CDR3 sequence: CASSARQALEQYF. The CDR3, as DNA: TGCGCCAGCAGCGCTAGACAGGCACTCGAGCAGTACTTC.

The V call is TRBV6-5, the J call TRBJ2-7; 13 nucleotides align to TRBD2. Germline V gene lookup returns CDR1 MNHEY and CDR2 SVGAGI. J was trimmed by 3 bases and V by 6 bases; bases with no gene match: 5. The CDR3 contains 15 residues. The CDR3 sequence is CASSGLAGAIYEQYF. The DNA for the CDR3 is TGTGCCAGCAGCGGACTAGCGGGGGCGATCTACGAGCAGTACTTC.

The V and J genes are TRBV10-1 and TRBJ1-3, with unresolved D. The CDR3 contains 13 residues. Trimming pared 4 bases from V and 2 bases from J, leaving 6 bases between. Germline lookup yields CDR1 WNHNN and CDR2 SYGVQD (reference sequence). The CDR3 sequence is CASSARTGNTIYF. The CDR3, as DNA: TGCGCCAGCAGTGCCCGTACTGGAAACACCATATATTTT.

In its sample, this clone was seen once. The chain is built from TRBV6-5 and TRBJ1-2; 7 bases are a match to TRBD1. Germline assignment: CDR1 MNHEY and CDR2 SVGAGI. J was trimmed by 8 bases and V by 5 bases; bases with no gene match: 5. The CDR3 is 12 residues long. The CDR3 reads CASSGQGGGYTF. For the CDR3, the DNA is TGTGCCAGCAGTGGGCAGGGGGGCGGCTACACCTTC.

The rearrangement links TRBV6-6 to TRBJ2-5, with a weak D call TRBD2 (5 bases). This CDR3 contains 13 residues. The V end lost 7 bases, the J end lost 3 bases, and 12 bases lay between the germline ends. CDR1 MNHNY and CDR2 SVGAGI come from the germline V gene (reference sequence). The CDR3 here is CASTIEREETQYF. DNA for the CDR3: TGTGCCAGCACCATAGAGAGGGAAGAGACCCAGTACTTC.

The chain employs TRBV18 and TRBJ1-2, with a tentative D call TRBD1 (5 bases). This CDR3 is 17 amino acids long. V shed 0 bases and J shed 2 bases, with 16 bases lying between them. Germline V gene data show CDR1 as KGHSH and CDR2 as LQKENI. As DNA, the CDR3 is TGTGCCAGCTCACCACCGGTGGTTCGTGCAGGGAACTATGGCTACACCTTC. It specifies CASSPPVVRAGNYGYTF.

A word on this clone: One end of the junction is discordant with germline, which a read error may explain. At the DNA level, this CDR3 is encoded by other sequences in the same sample as well. This chain uses TRBV7-7 with TRBJ2-1; 11 bases agree with TRBD2. Germline CDR1 reads SSHAT; CDR2 reads FNYEAQ (reference sequence). This CDR3 is built from 15 residues. The CDR3 DNA sequence: TGTGCTAGCAGCTCAGGGACTAGCGGATACAATGAGCAGTTCTTC. It specifies CASSSGTSGYNEQFF.

V and J are TRBV6-5 and TRBJ1-2; 7 bases map to TRBD1. This CDR3 region has 13 residues. Germline loops: CDR1 MNHEY, CDR2 SVGAGI. V lost 5 bases to trimming and J lost 7 bases; unmatched junction nucleotides: 7. The CDR3 spells CASSRGRRAGYTF. DNA for the CDR3: TGTGCCAGCAGTAGGGGGCGCCGGGCTGGCTACACCTTC.

This chain uses TRBV5-4 with TRBJ2-7; no clear D. This CDR3 spans 12 amino acids. Germline CDR1 and CDR2: SGHNT and YYREEE (reference sequence). With 0 bases removed from V and 3 bases from J, the gap between germline ends came to 4 bases. CDR3 residues: CASSLGGYEQYF. CDR3 in DNA: TGTGCCAGCAGCTTGGGTGGCTACGAGCAGTACTTC.

The J gene is TRBJ2-5, the V gene TRBV2; 7 positions agree with TRBD2. The CDR3 extends over 17 amino acids. Unmatched junction bases numbered 18, after V lost 7 bases and J lost 4 bases. Germline values: CDR1 SNHLY, CDR2 FYNNEI. CDR3 nucleotide sequence: TGTGCCAGCACCGAGGGGCCCTCAGGGAGGGGAGGAGAGACCCAGTACTTC. Protein product: CASTEGPSGRGGETQYF.

CDR3: CSVREGGMNTEAFF. The CDR3 DNA is TGCAGCGTGAGGGAGGGCGGAATGAACACTGAAGCTTTCTTT. The J gene is TRBJ1-1, the V gene TRBV29-1; unclear D gene. The V end lost 6 bases, the J end lost 0 bases, and 14 bases lay between the germline ends. The CDR3 totals 14 residues. CDR1 SQVTM and CDR2 ANQGSEA come from the germline V gene. Together with reference TRBV29-1 and TRBJ1-1, the CDR3 gives the full variable domain: SAVISQKPSRDICQRGTSLTIQCQVDSQVTMMFWYRQQPGQSLTLIATANQGSEATYESGFVIDKFPISRPNLTFSTLTVSNMSPEDSSIYLCSVREGGMNTEAFFGQGTRLTVV.

The chain uses TRBV5-1 and TRBJ2-1, with 10 bases matching TRBD1. CDR3 size: 15 residues. The germline gives CDR1 SGHRS, CDR2 YFSETQ. The J segment lost 7 bases and the V segment lost 3 bases, leaving 7 bases of the junction unmatched. The DNA of the CDR3 is TGCGCCAGCAGCTCAACCGGGACAGGGGTTAATGAGCAGTTCTTC. Encoded protein: CASSSTGTGVNEQFF.

The gene calls are TRBV5-1 and TRBJ2-3; D gene ambiguous. The ends were cut back, 0 bases at V and 2 bases at J, with 16 bases in the middle. Germline-derived CDR1 and CDR2 are SGHRS and YFSETQ. This CDR3 is built from 17 residues. This chain's CDR3 is CASSLAPGPAPTDTQYF. CDR3 DNA: TGCGCCAGCAGCTTGGCCCCCGGACCGGCGCCCACAGATACGCAGTATTTT.

The chain recombines TRBV7-9 with TRBJ1-1, with D perhaps matching TRBD1 (5 bases). Trimming shortened V by 4 bases and J by 3 bases, and 12 bases separated the two germline ends. The germline V gene has CDR1 SEHNR and CDR2 FQNEAQ (reference sequence). This CDR3 spans 14 amino acids. The CDR3 is CASSSVTGDTEAFF. The CDR3 DNA is TGTGCCAGCAGCTCGGTTACGGGGGACACTGAAGCTTTCTTT.

This CDR3 is CASSEALLAGGPSYNEQFF. In DNA form, the CDR3 reads TGTGCCAGCAGTGAAGCGCTGCTAGCGGGGGGTCCCTCCTACAATGAGCAGTTCTTC. The gene calls are TRBV2 and TRBJ2-1, with TRBD2 matching 11 bases. V was clipped by 0 bases and J by 0 bases; unmatched bases: 7. This CDR3 comprises 19 residues. Germline assignment: CDR1 SNHLY and CDR2 FYNNEI.

This sequence joins TRBV14 and TRBJ2-2, with TRBD1 as a possible D gene (6 bases). Germline V gene data show CDR1 as SGHDN and CDR2 as FVKESK. This CDR3 comprises 16 residues. Trimming took off 5 bases at V and 0 bases at J, with 13 bases between the two ends. The CDR3 loop reads CASSNRQAANTGELFF. CDR3 nucleotide sequence: TGTGCCAGCAGCAATAGACAGGCGGCGAACACCGGGGAGCTGTTTTTT.

The chain uses TRBV19 and TRBJ2-1, with 8 bases fitting TRBD2. The CDR3 loop spans 14 amino acids. The V segment lost 5 bases and the J segment 6 bases; nucleotides outside the gene matches: 6. The germline V gene has CDR1 LNHDA and CDR2 SQIVND (reference sequence). The chain's CDR3 is CASSPWGTSNEQFF. The CDR3 region has the DNA TGTGCCAGTAGTCCCTGGGGGACTAGCAATGAGCAGTTCTTC.

The gene calls are TRBV4-1 and TRBJ1-1; possible D gene TRBD1, 5 bases. Germline-derived CDR1 and CDR2 are MGHRA and YSYEKL. V was pared by 0 bases and J by 4 bases, with 9 bases between. CDR3 length: 14 amino acids. The CDR3 region has the DNA TGCGCCAGCAGCCAAGAGGCAAGGGGCACTGAAGCTTTCTTT. It translates to CASSQEARGTEAFF.

The chain has TRBV30 and TRBJ1-1, with D unresolved. The CDR3 length is 12 residues. V lost 8 bases to trimming and J lost 4 bases, with 14 bases between them. CDR1 and CDR2 (germline): GTSNPN, SVGIG (reference sequence). The CDR3 nucleotides are TGTGCCGCGGAACGGATTGGCACTGAAGCTTTCTTT. Translating it yields CAAERIGTEAFF.

This chain joins TRBV4-2 and TRBJ1-1; 8 bases are a match to TRBD1. The CDR3 runs to 11 residues. After removal of 5 bases from V and 11 bases from J, the junction contained 4 bases not matched to a gene. Germline loops: CDR1 LGHNA, CDR2 YNFKEQ. The chain's CDR3 is CASSGTGAAFF. CDR3 DNA sequence: TGTGCCAGCAGCGGGACAGGTGCCGCTTTCTTT.

This rearrangement joins TRBV6-5 to TRBJ1-5; D remains ambiguous. This CDR3 is 13 amino acids long. Per the germline V gene, CDR1 is MNHEY and CDR2 is SVGAGI. V lost 0 bases and J lost 7, with 7 bases in between. CDR3 nucleotide sequence: TGTGCCAGCAGTTACTCGTCAGCCCAGCCCCAGCATTTT. Residues: CASSYSSAQPQHF.

A remark on this clone: A junction boundary mismatches the germline segment, possibly from a read error. The chain employs TRBV7-7 and TRBJ2-5; the match to TRBD2 covers 13 bases. There are 16 residues in the CDR3. CDR1 is SSHAT, CDR2 FNYEAQ, per germline (reference sequence). The CDR3 region is CASSRTSGGGEETQYF. The CDR3 DNA follows: TGTGCTAGCAGCAGGACTAGCGGGGGAGGGGAAGAGACCCAGTACTTC.

Only a few counts were recorded for this clone. V usage is TRBV2 and J usage is TRBJ1-2; possible D gene TRBD1, 5 bases. The CDR3 totals 16 residues. V dropped 5 bases and J dropped 1 base, with 17 bases sitting between them. Germline CDR1 SNHLY, CDR2 FYNNEI. DNA of the CDR3: TGTGCCAGCAGTCCTTCCACAGGCCTACTTAACTATGGCTACACCTTC. It yields the protein CASSPSTGLLNYGYTF.

This sequence joins TRBV10-1 and TRBJ2-1; D may be TRBD1 (5 bases). The CDR3 extends over 14 amino acids. The germline gives CDR1 WNHNN, CDR2 SYGVQD (reference sequence). Trimming pared 8 bases from V and 8 bases from J, leaving 19 bases between. CDR3 in amino acids: CASADKQVIDEQFF. The CDR3 DNA reads as TGCGCCAGCGCCGACAAACAGGTTATCGATGAGCAGTTCTTC.